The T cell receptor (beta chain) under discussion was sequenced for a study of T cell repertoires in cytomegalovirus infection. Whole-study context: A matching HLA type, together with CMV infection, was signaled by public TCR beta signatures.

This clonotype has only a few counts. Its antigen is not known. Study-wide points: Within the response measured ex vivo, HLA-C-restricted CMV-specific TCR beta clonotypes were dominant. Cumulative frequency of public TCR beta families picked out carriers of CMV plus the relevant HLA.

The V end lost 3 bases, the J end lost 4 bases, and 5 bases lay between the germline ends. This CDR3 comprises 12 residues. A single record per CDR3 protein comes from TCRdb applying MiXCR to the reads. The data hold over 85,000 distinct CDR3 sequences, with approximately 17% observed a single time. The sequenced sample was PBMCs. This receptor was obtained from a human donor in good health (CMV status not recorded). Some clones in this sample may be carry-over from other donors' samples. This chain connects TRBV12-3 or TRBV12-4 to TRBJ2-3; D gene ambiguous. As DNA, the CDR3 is TGTGCCAGCAGTTTGGACGCAGATACGCAGTATTTT. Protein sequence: CASSLDADTQYF.